This paragraph covers one T cell receptor (beta chain) sequence. This sample is part of a study of blood T cell repertoires in COVID-19. Turning to the study itself: The origin of the acute and convalescent COVID-19 samples was the United States, Italy and Spain. In each case, the material was cDNA or gDNA derived from T cells, B-cell-depleted T cells, or PBMCs.

Source study methods: Reference gene primer amplification in the assay estimated nucleated cell counts. The repertoire was sequenced with immunoSEQ multiplex PCR; TCRdb's copy has only in-frame clones and lacks some. Clone size and the V and J calls come from that table; the DNA yielded D and trimming. The sample includes tens of thousands of clones, 75% to 90% of them seen just once. The CDR3 is 16 amino acids. V trimming: 2 bases; J trimming: 4 bases; junction bases outside the gene matches: 4. Germline loops: CDR1 SGHDT, CDR2 YYEEEE. Sequenced material: peripheral blood. The sequence was collected from a woman aged 45-60 years with active COVID-19. This chain links TRBV5-6 with TRBJ2-1, with 12 positions matching TRBD2. CDR3: CASSFRTSGVYNEQFF. CDR3 DNA: TGTGCCAGCAGCTTTCGGACTAGCGGGGTGTACAATGAGCAGTTCTTC.